Presented here are 19 T cell receptor beta chains from one specimen sequenced in a study of T cells of healthy individuals. TCRdb re-called the 5' RACE reads with MiXCR, one entry per CDR3 protein. Of approximately 58,000 distinct CDR3 sequences in the sample, over 12% were seen once. These TCRs come from a human donor in good health.

The rearrangement uses TRBV20-1 and TRBJ1-4; 8 bases map to TRBD1. The germline V gene has CDR1 DFQATT and CDR2 SNEGSKA (reference sequence). The length of the CDR3 is 13 residues. V lost 5 bases to trimming and J lost 3 bases; unmatched junction nucleotides: 2. The CDR3 DNA follows: TGCAGTGCTCTACAGGGGGCTAATGAAAAACTGTTTTTT. It encodes CSALQGANEKLFF.

The rearrangement joins TRBV24-1 to TRBJ2-3, with D uncertain. In germline, CDR1 is KGHDR, CDR2 SFDVKD. The V gene lost 5 bases and the J gene lost 4 bases, with 3 bases spanning the gap. The CDR3 covers 11 residues. The CDR3 protein is CATSGSDTQYF. CDR3 nucleotides: TGTGCCACCAGTGGATCAGATACGCAGTATTTT.

This clonotype was seen at least ten times. The chain has TRBV7-2 and TRBJ2-1; D not resolved. CDR3 length: 13 residues. V was clipped by 5 bases and J by 3 bases, with 8 bases between them. Looked up from germline, CDR1 is SGHTA and CDR2 is FQGNSA. CDR3 loop: CASSPGRYNEQFF. Written as DNA, the CDR3 is TGTGCCAGCAGCCCCGGACGCTACAATGAGCAGTTCTTC.

This clonotype was counted between two and nine times. The chain recombines TRBV29-1 with TRBJ2-7; a possible D gene is TRBD2 (5 bases). V was shortened by 1 base and J by 6 bases, with 16 bases between the two germline ends. This CDR3 comprises 14 residues. From germline, CDR1 is SQVTM and CDR2 ANQGSEA. Here the CDR3 reads CSVEAPLGVREQYF. The DNA for the CDR3 is TGCAGCGTTGAAGCCCCTCTCGGGGTGCGCGAGCAGTACTTC.

This chain connects TRBV27 to TRBJ1-6, with D uncertain. V was clipped by 3 bases and J by 5 bases, with 8 bases between them. The length of the CDR3 is 14 residues. Germline CDR1 and CDR2: MNHEY and SMNVEV (reference sequence). The CDR3 loop is CASSFKGNNSPLHF. The CDR3 nucleotides read TGTGCCAGCAGTTTCAAGGGAAATAATTCACCCCTCCACTTT.

At least ten counts were recorded for this clonotype. Here the CDR3 DNA reads TGCAGTGCTTTGAGTAGACAGTTCTCTAGCACAGATACGCAGTATTTT. Its translation: CSALSRQFSSTDTQYF. This rearrangement joins TRBV20-1 to TRBJ2-3, with D perhaps TRBD1 (5 bases). V lost 5 bases and J 0 bases, leaving 18 bases between the germline ends. The CDR3 consists of 16 residues. Germline CDR1 reads DFQATT; CDR2 reads SNEGSKA (reference sequence).

J is TRBJ1-2 and V is TRBV11-2; 8 bases fit TRBD1. The CDR3 is 14 amino acids. The V gene's germline CDR1 is SGHAT and CDR2 FQNNGV. After removal of 4 bases from V and 4 bases from J, the junction contained 5 bases not matched to a gene. CDR3 in DNA: TGTGCCAGCAGCTCGGGGACAGGACCCTATGGCTACACCTTC. It translates to CASSSGTGPYGYTF. Complete variable domain (other parts from reference TRBV11-2 and TRBJ1-2): EAGVAQSPRYKIIEKRQSVAFWCNPISGHATLYWYQQILGQGPKLLIQFQNNGVVDDSQLPKDRFSAERLKGVDSTLKIQPAKLEDSAVYLCASSSGTGPYGYTFGSGTRLTVV.

This clonotype was detected ten times or more. Here the CDR3 reads CSVHGQYNEQFF. CDR3 sequence (DNA): TGCAGCGTTCACGGACAGTACAATGAGCAGTTCTTC. The rearrangement uses TRBV29-1 and TRBJ2-1, with TRBD1 as a possible D gene (6 bases). The germline V and J ends were trimmed by 5 bases and 4 bases, with 9 bases remaining between them. The CDR3 has 12 residues. CDR1 SQVTM and CDR2 ANQGSEA come from the germline V gene.

This clonotype was observed many times. The chain joins TRBV6-6 to TRBJ2-7; D is uncertain. The germline gives CDR1 MNHNY, CDR2 SVGAGI (reference sequence). This CDR3 is 11 amino acids long. The germline V and J ends were trimmed by 6 bases and 3 bases, with 6 bases remaining between them. The CDR3 sequence: CASRGIYEQYF. CDR3 DNA: TGTGCCAGCAGGGGGATCTACGAGCAGTACTTC.

This clonotype showed up just a few times. This sequence joins TRBV7-2 and TRBJ2-7; TRBD1 aligns across 8 bases. Germline assignment: CDR1 SGHTA and CDR2 FQGNSA. The CDR3 consists of 15 residues. Trimming took 4 bases from V and 3 from J; bases not matched to a gene: 8. The CDR3 nucleotides are TGTGCCAGCAGCTATACCGGGACAGGCCGCTACGAGCAGTACTTC. As protein: CASSYTGTGRYEQYF.

Notes on this clonotype: Possible read error: a much larger clone is one base away. V gene TRBV18 combines with J gene TRBJ1-1, with TRBD1 matching 12 bases. The CDR3 is made up of 16 amino acids. Germline V gene lookup returns CDR1 KGHSH and CDR2 LQKENI. The CDR3 here is CANSPQGQGAPHEAFF. CDR3 DNA: TGTGCCAACTCACCGCAGGGACAGGGGGCTCCTCATGAAGCTTTCTTT.

The chain combines TRBV3-1 with TRBJ1-2; tentative D call: TRBD1 (5 bases). CDR3 length: 15 amino acids. The V gene lost 3 bases and the J gene lost 8 bases, with 19 bases spanning the gap. Germline values: CDR1 LGHDT, CDR2 YNNKEL (reference sequence). The CDR3 DNA sequence: TGTGCCAGCAGCCACTTTACAAGGGGCGAGCGGGGCTACACCTTC. Residues: CASSHFTRGERGYTF.

There are many counts of this clonotype. The chain has TRBV20-1 and TRBJ2-1; 7 bases are a match to TRBD2. V was clipped by 6 bases and J by 7 bases; unmatched bases: 12. The CDR3 length is 14 residues. In germline, CDR1 is DFQATT, CDR2 SNEGSKA (reference sequence). CDR3 in amino acids: CSASSGEGKNEQFF. The CDR3 nucleotides are TGCAGTGCCTCCAGCGGGGAGGGAAAAAATGAGCAGTTCTTC.

This clonotype was detected many times. The gene calls are TRBV20-1 and TRBJ2-1; D gene uncertain. V shed 5 bases and J shed 7 bases, with 18 bases lying between them. The CDR3 sequence is 14 residues long. Germline V gives CDR1 DFQATT, CDR2 SNEGSKA (reference sequence). The CDR3 DNA follows: TGCAGTGCTCTGCCCGGATCCTTTGGGAATGAGCAGTTCTTC. Translated: CSALPGSFGNEQFF.

The rearrangement joins TRBV12-3 or TRBV12-4 to TRBJ2-3; unclear D gene. This CDR3 is built from 15 residues. Between the trimmed V and J ends, which lost 2 bases and 6 bases, there was a span of 15 bases. The CDR3 DNA follows: TGTGCCAGCAGTTTATTAAGGGCCCCATCGGATACGCAGTATTTT. This translates into CASSLLRAPSDTQYF.

This clonotype was detected many times. This rearrangement joins TRBV6-5 to TRBJ2-7; D unclear. V was pared by 6 bases and J by 7 bases, with 10 bases between. Germline-derived CDR1 and CDR2 are MNHEY and SVGAGI. This CDR3 is built from 11 residues. CDR3 in amino acids: CASSHLNEQYF. CDR3 DNA: TGTGCCAGCAGCCACCTTAATGAGCAGTACTTC.

This clonotype was recorded many times. V and J are TRBV10-3 and TRBJ1-4; D is perhaps TRBD1 (6 bases). The V end lost 6 bases, the J end lost 4 bases, and 12 bases lay between the germline ends. The germline V gene has CDR1 ENHRY and CDR2 SYGVKD. This CDR3 is built from 14 residues. CDR3: CAISGGQDNEKLFF. The CDR3 coding sequence is TGTGCCATCAGCGGGGGGCAGGATAATGAAAAACTGTTTTTT.

There are a few counts of this clonotype. The chain combines TRBV7-2 with TRBJ2-3; TRBD1 might be the D (5 bases). The CDR3 totals 12 residues. V was pared by 4 bases and J by 8 bases, with 10 bases between. Germline CDR1 is SGHTA and CDR2 is FQGNSA. The CDR3 protein is CASSWDQGTQYF. The CDR3, as DNA: TGTGCCAGCAGCTGGGATCAGGGTACGCAGTATTTT. Supplemented by reference TRBV7-2 and TRBJ2-3, the full variable domain reads GAGVSQSPSNKVTEKGKDVELRCDPISGHTALYWYRQSLGQGLEFLIYFQGNSAPDKSGLPSDRFSAERTGGSVSTLTIQRTQQEDSAVYLCASSWDQGTQYFGPGTRLTVL.

This rearrangement joins TRBV2 to TRBJ1-2; perhaps TRBD1 as D (6 bases). V lost 7 bases and J lost 2, with 14 bases in between. Germline CDR1 reads SNHLY; CDR2 reads FYNNEI. The CDR3 covers 14 residues. The CDR3 sequence is CASNGQMINYGYTF. For the CDR3, the DNA is TGTGCCAGCAACGGACAGATGATAAACTATGGCTACACCTTC. The full variable domain, with the rest looked up from reference TRBV2 and TRBJ1-2, is EPEVTQTPSHQVTQMGQEVILRCVPISNHLYFYWYRQILGQKVEFLVSFYNNEISEKSEIFDDQFSVERPDGSNFTLKIRSTKLEDSAMYFCASNGQMINYGYTFGSGTRLTVV.